Detailed here is one TCR beta chain. What it binds is unknown. This entry belongs to a study of cytomegalovirus exposure and HLA in healthy donors. PCR primers comprised 60 Vbeta and 13 Jbeta primers. Sequenced by immunoSEQ multiplex PCR; TCRdb stores in-frame clones only, minus some. The data contain tens of thousands of clones, roughly 63% of them singletons. The V gene lost 7 bases and the J gene lost 8 bases, with 17 bases spanning the gap. In germline, CDR1 is MNHEY, CDR2 SVGAGI. The CDR3 length is 13 residues. Whole-study results and caveats: An analysis that was carried out later associated 15,000 to 20,000 TCR beta sequences with HLA alleles at 0.05 false discovery rate. One variant, a missense change in DCLRE1C, was linked in a later analysis to TCR beta V- and J-gene trimming. TRBV6-2, TRBV6-3 and some other V segments were unresolvable in 87-base-pair reads.

The clonotype comes from a woman between 45 and 65 years old in good health and CMV-seropositive. Sequenced: PBMCs. The chain is built from TRBV6-5 and TRBJ1-2, with a tentative D call TRBD1 (6 bases). The CDR3 spells CASKGASGEGYTF. Written as DNA, the CDR3 is TGTGCCAGCAAGGGAGCCTCAGGGGAGGGCTACACCTTC.